The 32 T cell receptor beta chains below were found in one sample sequenced in a study of T cells in Graves' hyperthyroidism and ophthalmopathy. TCR beta CDR3 region amplification was performed from RNA transcripts. During a first-round RT-PCR of the TCR CDR3, the HTBI primer set was used. Via MiXCR, TCRdb re-called the multiplex PCR reads, giving one row per CDR3 protein. The sample lists some 530,000 distinct CDR3 sequences; less than 25% were seen once. Material for sequencing was blood. All receptors derive from a woman in her sixties or seventies with Graves' ophthalmopathy.

V and J are TRBV6-5 and TRBJ2-7; 10 bases are a match to TRBD2. The CDR3 covers 15 residues. The V segment lost 2 bases and the J segment 3 bases; nucleotides outside the gene matches: 4. Per germline, CDR1 MNHEY and CDR2 SVGAGI. For the CDR3, the DNA is TGTGCCAGCAGTTACGGCTCTAGCGGGGGCTACGAGCAGTACTTC. Protein product: CASSYGSSGGYEQYF.

This clonotype was detected many times. This chain connects TRBV12-3 or TRBV12-4 to TRBJ2-2; 13 bases line up with TRBD2. Trimming took 3 bases from V and 2 from J; bases not matched to a gene: 6. The CDR3 covers 18 residues. The CDR3 nucleotides are TGTGCCAGCAGTTTCCCTGGACTAGCGGGAGTAAACACCGGGGAGCTGTTTTTT. Residues: CASSFPGLAGVNTGELFF.

This chain links TRBV5-5 with TRBJ2-1; 8 bases line up with TRBD2. V gave up 4 bases and J gave up 1 base; unmatched junction bases: 22. The CDR3 is made up of 21 amino acids. The V gene's germline CDR1 is SGHKS and CDR2 YYEKEE (reference sequence). The CDR3 loop is CASSQYGGWTSTKGSYNEQFF. The CDR3, as DNA: TGTGCCAGCAGCCAGTACGGTGGTTGGACTAGCACTAAAGGGTCCTACAATGAGCAGTTCTTC.

This clonotype was counted only a few times. V usage is TRBV6-5 and J usage is TRBJ2-3; D call uncertain. Germline V gene sequence: CDR1 MNHEY, CDR2 SVGAGI. The CDR3 has 12 amino acids. The V end lost 4 bases, the J end lost 4 bases, and 6 bases lay between the germline ends. CDR3 bases: TGTGCCAGCAGTTCACTGGCAGATACGCAGTATTTT. As protein: CASSSLADTQYF.

This clonotype turned up a few times. The chain recombines TRBV5-4 with TRBJ1-1; 7 bases fit TRBD1. Germline lookup yields CDR1 SGHNT and CDR2 YYREEE (reference sequence). The CDR3 totals 14 residues. With V trimmed by 4 bases and J by 8 bases, 11 bases remained unmatched. CDR3 protein: CASSAGQPGREAFF. CDR3 nucleotides: TGTGCCAGCAGCGCGGGACAGCCGGGGAGGGAAGCTTTCTTT.

The table lists this clonotype with many counts. V and J are TRBV13 and TRBJ1-1; D is unclear. The CDR3 consists of 11 residues. Germline values: CDR1 PRHDT, CDR2 FYEKMQ (reference sequence). The germline V and J ends were trimmed by 1 base and 11 bases, with 8 bases remaining between them. The CDR3 DNA sequence: TGTGCCAGCAGCTTAGTGTTAATGGCTTTCTTT. Its translation is CASSLVLMAFF.

The chain carries TRBV19 and TRBJ2-1, with 10 nucleotides matching TRBD2. CDR1 LNHDA and CDR2 SQIVND come from the germline V gene (reference sequence). The CDR3 consists of 16 residues. V was clipped by 4 bases and J by 7 bases; unmatched bases: 10. In nucleotides, the CDR3 is TGTGCCAGTAGTACCCTAGCGGGAGCGGTGGGAAATGAGCAGTTCTTC. This gives the protein CASSTLAGAVGNEQFF.

This clonotype has a count of ten or more. The V and J genes are TRBV7-2 and TRBJ2-7, with D perhaps matching TRBD2 (5 bases). CDR1 and CDR2 (germline): SGHTA, FQGNSA. The V end lost 1 base, the J end lost 2 bases, and 6 bases lay between the germline ends. The CDR3 has 13 residues. Here the CDR3 DNA reads TGTGCCAGCAGCTTAGTGGGAGCCTACGAGCAGTACTTC. Translating gives CASSLVGAYEQYF.

This chain links TRBV4-1 with TRBJ2-2, with 16 bases identical to TRBD2. V was clipped by 2 bases and J by 4 bases; unmatched bases: 7. Germline V CDR1 and CDR2: MGHRA, YSYEKL. This CDR3 contains 19 residues. The CDR3: CASSQPGLAGGRVTGELFF. The CDR3 DNA is TGCGCCAGCAGCCAACCGGGACTAGCGGGAGGGCGGGTCACCGGGGAGCTGTTTTTT.

This clonotype has ten or more counts. The chain uses TRBV6-1 and TRBJ1-2; D may be TRBD1 (5 bases). V was clipped by 6 bases and J by 4 bases, with 9 bases between them. From germline, CDR1 is MNHNS and CDR2 SASEGT. This CDR3 comprises 12 residues. The CDR3: CASRGGVYGYTF. The CDR3 bases are TGTGCCAGCAGGGGGGGAGTCTATGGCTACACCTTC.

This clonotype has just a few counts. The chain links TRBV3-1 to TRBJ1-1; the match to TRBD1 covers 7 bases. Trimming removed 5 bases from V and 0 bases from J; junction bases left unmatched: 3. The CDR3 extends over 14 amino acids. From germline, CDR1 is LGHDT and CDR2 YNNKEL (reference sequence). For the CDR3, the DNA is TGTGCCAGCAGCACCGGACAGGTGAACACTGAAGCTTTCTTT. Translating gives CASSTGQVNTEAFF.

This clonotype was recorded at least ten times. The V gene is TRBV6-2 or TRBV6-3, the J gene TRBJ2-1, with D possibly TRBD2 on 5 matching bases. The CDR3 runs 16 residues. Germline V gene data show CDR1 as MNHEY and CDR2 as SVGEGT. V lost 0 bases and J lost 0, with 9 bases in between. The chain's CDR3 is CASSYSTKSSYNEQFF. The CDR3 DNA sequence: TGTGCCAGCAGTTACTCGACTAAGAGCTCCTACAATGAGCAGTTCTTC.

This clonotype was recorded at least ten times. The J gene is TRBJ2-1, the V gene TRBV27; 8 bases are a match to TRBD2. CDR3 size: 18 residues. J gave up 0 bases and V 3 bases, and 10 bases lay outside the gene matches. Germline CDR1 is MNHEY and CDR2 is SMNVEV (reference sequence). For the CDR3, the DNA is TGTGCCAGCAGTTTTTGGGCTAGCGGGCTTAGCTCCTACAATGAGCAGTTCTTC. It codes for CASSFWASGLSSYNEQFF.

This rearrangement joins TRBV20-1 to TRBJ2-5; D remains ambiguous. The V end lost 1 base, the J end lost 7 bases, and 25 bases lay between the germline ends. The CDR3 totals 17 residues. In germline, CDR1 is DFQATT, CDR2 SNEGSKA (reference sequence). As DNA, the CDR3 is TGCAGTGCTAGAGGCGGACCCAACTCAAGTCCCCTGGGGACCCAGTACTTC. Amino acids: CSARGGPNSSPLGTQYF.

CDR3 sequence reads: CSGRYNEQFF. Written as DNA, the CDR3 is TGCAGTGGTCGGTACAATGAGCAGTTCTTC. This rearrangement joins TRBV20-1 to TRBJ2-1; no definite D call. CDR3 size: 10 residues. The germline V gene encodes CDR1 DFQATT and CDR2 SNEGSKA (reference sequence). V lost 7 bases and J lost 4, with 5 bases in between.

A few counts support this clonotype. The chain is built from TRBV6-2 or TRBV6-3 and TRBJ1-2; no reliable D call. The V end was cut by 2 bases, the J end by 4 bases, with 11 bases between. CDR3 length: 14 amino acids. Germline V gives CDR1 MNHEY, CDR2 SVGEGT. CDR3 nucleotide sequence: TGTGCCAGCAGTTACGGGTCGCAAGGCTATGGCTACACCTTC. This codes for CASSYGSQGYGYTF.

This clonotype was detected ten times or more. The V and J genes are TRBV7-2 and TRBJ1-2; TRBD1 matches 7 bases. With V trimmed by 3 bases and J by 7 bases, 8 bases remained unmatched. Germline V gene data show CDR1 as SGHTA and CDR2 as FQGNSA. This CDR3 is built from 14 residues. CDR3 protein: CASSFDRAQSGYTF. The CDR3 DNA sequence: TGTGCCAGCAGCTTCGACAGGGCGCAAAGTGGCTACACCTTC.

V usage is TRBV19 and J usage is TRBJ1-1, with D possibly matching TRBD1 (5 bases). This CDR3 is 14 amino acids long. With 6 bases removed from V and 0 bases from J, the gap between germline ends came to 11 bases. From germline, CDR1 is LNHDA and CDR2 SQIVND (reference sequence). CDR3 DNA sequence: TGTGCCAGTAGCCGGGGCCCCATGAACACTGAAGCTTTCTTT. It yields the protein CASSRGPMNTEAFF.

The genes are TRBV30 and TRBJ2-5; perhaps TRBD1 as D (5 bases). This CDR3 comprises 13 residues. Trimming removed 4 bases from V and 5 bases from J, with 14 bases in between. CDR1 GTSNPN and CDR2 SVGIG come from the germline V gene (reference sequence). This chain's CDR3 is CAWIRFGAETQYF. The CDR3 nucleotides are TGTGCCTGGATTCGTTTTGGGGCCGAGACCCAGTACTTC.

This clonotype was counted ten times or more. The V call is TRBV6-1, the J call TRBJ1-1; TRBD1 might be the D (6 bases). Germline V gene lookup returns CDR1 MNHNS and CDR2 SASEGT. The CDR3 is made up of 15 amino acids. V lost 6 bases to trimming and J lost 0 bases, with 14 bases between them. CDR3 protein: CASRPNRDLNTEAFF. CDR3 DNA sequence: TGTGCCAGCAGGCCTAACAGGGACTTGAACACTGAAGCTTTCTTT.

This chain joins TRBV3-1 and TRBJ2-7; possibly TRBD1 or TRBD2 for D (5 bases each). V was clipped by 6 bases and J by 2 bases, with 11 bases between them. The CDR3 length is 13 residues. Germline V gives CDR1 LGHDT, CDR2 YNNKEL (reference sequence). The CDR3: CASSWDGPYEQYF. The CDR3 bases are TGTGCCAGCAGTTGGGACGGACCCTACGAGCAGTACTTC.

The V call is TRBV11-2, the J call TRBJ2-1; D call uncertain. CDR3 length equals 14 residues. Between the trimmed V and J ends, which lost 4 bases and 4 bases, there was a span of 11 bases. Germline assignment: CDR1 SGHAT and CDR2 FQNNGV. The CDR3 DNA reads as TGTGCCAGCAGCTCCACTCGGAAGTACAATGAGCAGTTCTTC. Protein sequence: CASSSTRKYNEQFF.

This clonotype has just a few counts. The chain has TRBV6-1 and TRBJ2-7; 7 positions agree with TRBD2. The germline gives CDR1 MNHNS, CDR2 SASEGT. The V gene end was trimmed by 9 bases and the J gene end by 0 bases; junction bases not matched to a gene: 8. The CDR3 consists of 14 residues. The CDR3 coding sequence is TGTGCCAGTACCCCCCGGGACTACTCCTACGAGCAGTACTTC. Amino acids: CASTPRDYSYEQYF.

The rearrangement links TRBV27 to TRBJ1-4; D call uncertain. The CDR3 has 16 amino acids. The germline CDR1 and CDR2 sequences are MNHEY and SMNVEV (reference sequence). Trimming removed 1 base from V and 6 bases from J, with 15 bases in between. The CDR3 sequence is CASSLWPSSRDEKLFF. As DNA, the CDR3 is TGTGCCAGCAGTTTATGGCCGTCCTCTAGGGATGAAAAACTGTTTTTT.

This clonotype occurred many times. This chain connects TRBV11-2 to TRBJ2-6; possible D gene TRBD1, 5 bases. V dropped 0 bases and J dropped 6 bases, with 6 bases sitting between them. The CDR3 runs 14 residues. Germline-derived CDR1 and CDR2 are SGHAT and FQNNGV. CDR3 coding DNA: TGTGCCAGCAGCTTAGACAGGGCGGCCAACGTCCTGACTTTC. Protein sequence: CASSLDRAANVLTF.

This clonotype was seen only a few times. The gene calls are TRBV11-2 and TRBJ2-5; D is possibly TRBD2 (5 bases). Trimming took off 4 bases at V and 5 bases at J, with 11 bases between the two ends. This CDR3 is 13 amino acids long. Germline assignment: CDR1 SGHAT and CDR2 FQNNGV. In nucleotides, the CDR3 is TGTGCCAGCAGCTCGAGGGCCCAGGAGACCCAGTACTTC. It specifies CASSSRAQETQYF.

The V and J genes are TRBV27 and TRBJ2-3; TRBD1 or TRBD2 may be the D gene (5 bases each). Looked up from germline, CDR1 is MNHEY and CDR2 is SMNVEV (reference sequence). With 5 bases removed from V and 2 bases from J, the gap between germline ends came to 17 bases. The CDR3 has 16 amino acids. The CDR3 is CASSPNWGGYTDTQYF. The CDR3 DNA reads as TGTGCCAGCAGTCCTAATTGGGGCGGGTACACAGATACGCAGTATTTT.

The V call is TRBV6-2 or TRBV6-3, the J call TRBJ2-5, with TRBD2 matching 10 bases. Germline assignment: CDR1 MNHEY and CDR2 SVGEGT. The J segment lost 5 bases and the V segment lost 6 bases, leaving 3 bases of the junction unmatched. The CDR3 totals 13 residues. The chain's CDR3 is CASRGTSEETQYF. The CDR3 DNA sequence: TGTGCCAGCAGAGGGACTAGCGAGGAGACCCAGTACTTC.

The chain uses TRBV2 and TRBJ2-5, with a possible D match to TRBD1 (5 bases). Germline assignment: CDR1 SNHLY and CDR2 FYNNEI. The CDR3 consists of 14 residues. The germline V and J ends were trimmed by 7 bases and 4 bases, with 16 bases remaining between them. As DNA, the CDR3 is TGTGCCAGCAATCTGGGCAGGGAAGGAGAGACCCAGTACTTC. This encodes CASNLGREGETQYF.

In its sample, this clonotype was seen many times. The chain is built from TRBV2 and TRBJ1-5, with D unclear. The CDR3 is made up of 15 amino acids. V lost 5 bases to trimming and J lost 7 bases, with 18 bases between them. Germline lookup yields CDR1 SNHLY and CDR2 FYNNEI. This chain's CDR3 is CASSLGWSPGQPQHF. DNA for the CDR3: TGTGCCAGCAGTCTAGGCTGGAGCCCCGGGCAGCCCCAGCATTTT.

This clonotype was recorded many times. The rearrangement links TRBV7-2 to TRBJ2-7; 7 bases are shared with TRBD2. Germline CDR1 is SGHTA and CDR2 is FQGNSA. The CDR3 sequence is 16 residues long. The ends lost 1 base at V and 0 bases at J; junction bases unmatched: 6. The CDR3: CASSLDVGGSSYEQYF. In nucleotides, the CDR3 is TGTGCCAGCAGCTTAGACGTGGGAGGGAGCTCCTACGAGCAGTACTTC. Using reference TRBV7-2 and TRBJ2-7 for the parts outside the CDR3, the full variable domain is GAGVSQSPSNKVTEKGKDVELRCDPISGHTALYWYRQSLGQGLEFLIYFQGNSAPDKSGLPSDRFSAERTGGSVSTLTIQRTQQEDSAVYLCASSLDVGGSSYEQYFGPGTRLTVT.

The V gene is TRBV5-6, the J gene TRBJ2-1; D remains unclear. This CDR3 is built from 15 residues. Germline V gives CDR1 SGHDT, CDR2 YYEEEE. V lost 1 base and J 4 bases, leaving 12 bases between the germline ends. The CDR3 loop reads CASSLPSFLYNEQFF. Here the CDR3 DNA reads TGTGCCAGCAGCTTGCCAAGCTTCCTTTACAATGAGCAGTTCTTC.